Listed below are T cell receptor beta chains from one sample, sequenced in a study. TCRdb called the 5' RACE reads again in MiXCR, with one record for every CDR3 protein. Of some 44,000 distinct CDR3 sequences in the sample, approximately 22% were seen once. The specimen was Tregs sorted from blood. Receptor source: a female donor with breast cancer. The CDR3 runs from the conserved cysteine through the conserved F or W.

v_call	j_call	cdr3_aa
TRBV20-1	TRBJ2-2	CSARGGPGENTGELFF
TRBV7-6	TRBJ2-4	CASSSGVAKNIQYF
TRBV12-3/TRBV12-4	TRBJ2-3	CASRGAGIVSDTQYF
TRBV2	TRBJ2-3	CASSEERGTDTQYF
TRBV12-3/TRBV12-4	TRBJ1-2	CASRPQGTDGYTF
TRBV15	TRBJ1-2	CATSRNRGDYGYTF
TRBV6-5	TRBJ2-1	CASRQFSGGADNEQFF
TRBV5-1	TRBJ1-2	CASSRTGGNRYGYTF
TRBV7-2	TRBJ2-1	CASSFTGANNYNEQFF
TRBV9	TRBJ2-2	CASSGTTNTGELFF
TRBV5-4	TRBJ2-1	CASSLGGDVGVPFEQFF
TRBV20-1	TRBJ1-6	CSASTGGWSPLHF
TRBV6-6	TRBJ1-5	CASSSDRGPNQPQHF
TRBV25-1	TRBJ2-5	CASSLIAGVAETQYF
TRBV12-3/TRBV12-4	TRBJ2-7	CASSSPGRGRAYEQYF
TRBV5-6	TRBJ2-1	CASSWGLAGALDEQFF
TRBV5-6	TRBJ2-1	CASHSGSSYNEQFF
TRBV6-1	TRBJ2-1	CASTERKNNEQFF
TRBV6-1	TRBJ2-3	CASNRRLAGGGPFDTQYF
TRBV6-6	TRBJ1-2	CASSYHGANYGYTF
TRBV7-9	TRBJ1-2	CTSSLVGPNYGYTF
TRBV7-9	TRBJ2-7	CASSLGQIPYEQYF
TRBV20-1	TRBJ2-7	CSARDLLAGAGEQYF
TRBV25-1	TRBJ2-1	CASSGQSFFNEQFF
TRBV12-3/TRBV12-4	TRBJ1-2	CASGRGDYGYTF
TRBV9	TRBJ2-1	CASSVGGRGRLAGYNEQFF
TRBV12-3/TRBV12-4	TRBJ2-7	CASTSGILDEQYF
TRBV5-1	TRBJ2-5	CASSLVGAGETQYF
TRBV4-2	TRBJ2-1	CASSQGIQRSYNEQFF
TRBV5-6	TRBJ2-3	CASSQGTSGSTDTQYF
TRBV9	TRBJ1-4	CASSVEPIRLGSVGLFF
TRBV9	TRBJ2-3	CASSPASGRGGSTDTQYF
TRBV29-1	TRBJ1-1	CSVTVGGTEAFF
TRBV12-3/TRBV12-4	TRBJ1-4	CASSNQGTNEKLFF
TRBV9	TRBJ2-3	CASSNPGTGGRVGADTQYF
TRBV6-5	TRBJ2-2	CASSYGPRPLNTGELFF
TRBV12-3/TRBV12-4	TRBJ2-5	CASSPSGRTQETQYF
TRBV3-1	TRBJ2-2	CASNEAGELFF
TRBV27	TRBJ2-1	CASSLVSGPWLIEQFF
TRBV30	TRBJ2-4	CAWSPSTGLAKNIQYF
TRBV7-2	TRBJ2-5	CASSSRLAGETQYF
TRBV5-1	TRBJ2-6	CTSSFRSGANVLTF
TRBV20-1	TRBJ2-1	CSARRSSYNEQFF
TRBV7-9	TRBJ2-3	CASSLPPGDTQYF
TRBV4-1	TRBJ1-1	CASSQNNLGTEAFF
TRBV13	TRBJ1-1	CASSLRTGGTEAFF
TRBV9	TRBJ2-1	CVSSPTSVDYNEQFF
TRBV28	TRBJ2-3	CASSLAGVTDTQYF
TRBV9	TRBJ2-7	CASSGGGYEQYF
TRBV27	TRBJ2-3	CASSLNSGLSTDTQYF
TRBV9	TRBJ2-5	CASSPRYGLQETQYF
TRBV7-9	TRBJ2-3	CASSPSGVSTDTQYF
TRBV6-1	TRBJ2-7	CASSEAGTPREQYF
TRBV30	TRBJ1-2	CAWSWWGGTVGYTF
TRBV28	TRBJ2-1	CASSLSGRGNNEQFF
TRBV20-1	TRBJ2-1	CSARSQGEQFF
TRBV4-3	TRBJ1-2	CASSPTDYRVAGYTF